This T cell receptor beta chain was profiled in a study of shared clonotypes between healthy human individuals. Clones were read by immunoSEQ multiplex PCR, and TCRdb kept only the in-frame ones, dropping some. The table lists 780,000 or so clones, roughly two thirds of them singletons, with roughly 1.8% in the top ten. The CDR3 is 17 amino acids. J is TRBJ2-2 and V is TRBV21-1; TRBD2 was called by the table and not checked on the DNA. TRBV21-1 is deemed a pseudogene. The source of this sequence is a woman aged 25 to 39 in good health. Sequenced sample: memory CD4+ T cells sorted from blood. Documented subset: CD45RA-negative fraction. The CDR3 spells CASSKERAGGLTGELFF. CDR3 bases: TGTGCCAGCAGCAAGGAAAGAGCGGGAGGGTTGACCGGGGAGCTGTTTTTT.